This note documents a single T cell receptor (beta chain) sequence. This record belongs to a study of blood T cell repertoires in COVID-19. Produced via immunoSEQ multiplex PCR; TCRdb's table is partial and in-frame only. Here the sample spans fewer than 400,000 clones, more than 90% being singletons. Looked up from germline, CDR1 is SGHRS and CDR2 is YFSETQ. This CDR3 has 12 amino acids. The V segment lost 0 bases and the J segment 16 bases; nucleotides outside the gene matches: 6. The TCR originated in a woman in her 30s who had been exposed to COVID-19. V gene TRBV5-1 combines with J gene TRBJ2-4; 8 bases match TRBD2. The sequenced sample was PBMCs or T cells enriched from blood (not recorded which). The CDR3 DNA sequence: TGCGCCAGCAGCTTGGAAGGGACTAGTCCCTACTTC. Its protein product is CASSLEGTSPYF.